This paragraph covers one T cell receptor beta chain sequence. Its specificity is not known. This sample is part of a study of somatic mutations in cytotoxic T cells in rheumatoid arthritis. General study findings and limits: Between rheumatoid arthritis patients and age-matched healthy controls, CD8+ T-cell clonality showed no significant difference. The antigen targets of the expanded CD8+ clones lacked identification. With roughly 63 patients examined, fewer than 10 had a largest CD8+ clone exceeding 20% of CD8+ cells. The modest underrepresentation of TRBV07 observed in rheumatoid arthritis patients was not subjected to multiple-comparison adjustment.

Germline V CDR1 and CDR2: MNHEY, SMNVEV (reference sequence). Trimming cost V 5 bases and J 8 bases; bases outside gene matches: 14. This CDR3 has 15 residues. Here immunoSEQ multiplex PCR was the method, and the copy in TCRdb shows in-frame clones only, minus some. The data hold about 18,000 clones, with about 80% observed a single time. This chain connects TRBV27 to TRBJ1-2; 7 nucleotides match TRBD1. Sample: CD8+ T cells sorted from blood. This clonotype was obtained from an adult with rheumatoid arthritis. DNA of the CDR3: TGTGCCAGCAGTCCCTCCGGGACAGCGATGGTCGGCTACACCTTC. Translated: CASSPSGTAMVGYTF.